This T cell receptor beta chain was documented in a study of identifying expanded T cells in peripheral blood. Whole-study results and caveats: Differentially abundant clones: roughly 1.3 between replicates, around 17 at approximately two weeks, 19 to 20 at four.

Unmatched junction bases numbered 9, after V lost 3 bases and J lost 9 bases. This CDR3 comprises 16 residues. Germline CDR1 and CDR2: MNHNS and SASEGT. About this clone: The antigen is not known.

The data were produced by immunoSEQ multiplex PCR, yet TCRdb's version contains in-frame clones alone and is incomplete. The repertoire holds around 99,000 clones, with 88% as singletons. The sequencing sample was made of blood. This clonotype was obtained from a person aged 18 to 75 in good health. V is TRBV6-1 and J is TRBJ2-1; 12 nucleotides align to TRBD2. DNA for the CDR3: TGTGCCAGCAGTGACTTAATACTAGCGGGAGGCTCTGAGCAGTTCTTC. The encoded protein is CASSDLILAGGSEQFF.